The sequence of this T cell receptor beta chain was determined in a study of blood T cell repertoires in COVID-19. Background on the study: The samples span acute and convalescent COVID-19 from the United States, Italy and Spain.

Either two negative PCRs, clearance, or symptom resolution qualified Cohort 3 donors as recovered. The CDR3 runs to 15 residues. V was trimmed by 1 base and J by 3 bases, leaving 12 bases between them. Per germline, CDR1 LGHDT and CDR2 YNNKEL (reference sequence). How the authors handled the data: It was from reference gene primer amplification that nucleated cell counts were estimated. Clones were sequenced by immunoSEQ multiplex PCR, and TCRdb holds only the in-frame ones, with some missing. From that table come the V and J calls and clone size; the DNA was used to work out D and trimming. This repertoire shows roughly 270,000 clones, 85% found once; its top ten account for about 2.5%.

The TCR originated in a woman aged 50 to 60 who had recovered from COVID-19. Sequenced: PBMCs or T cells enriched from blood (not recorded which). The J gene is TRBJ1-1, the V gene TRBV3-1 (or the pseudogene TRBV3-2), with no clear D. CDR3 region: CASSQVSLRDTEAFF. In nucleotides, the CDR3 is TGTGCCAGCAGCCAAGTATCCCTCCGGGACACTGAAGCTTTCTTT.